This record looks at one TCR beta chain sequence and its context. Germline V lookup: CDR1 GTSNPN, CDR2 SVGIG (reference sequence). The length of the CDR3 is 15 residues. V lost 2 bases to trimming and J lost 4 bases; unmatched junction nucleotides: 9. Participants were aged 18 to 89 years, lived in under 25 US areas, and enrolled virtually. The source of the sample is a study of blood T cell repertoires in COVID-19. The overall study: Sources were T cells, B-cell-depleted T cells, or PBMCs; the material itself was cDNA or gDNA.

Method: immunoSEQ multiplex PCR; TCRdb's copy keeps in-frame clones and lacks some. In the table there are roughly 430,000 clones, around 90% of which are singletons. The material sequenced was PBMCs or T cells enriched from blood (not recorded which). The chain carries TRBV30 and TRBJ2-3, with 7 bases fitting TRBD1. The sequence was obtained from a woman between 40 and 55 years old with acute COVID-19. The CDR3 bases are TGTGCCTGGAGTCTTTCAATTACAGGGGCAGATACGCAGTATTTT. Translated: CAWSLSITGADTQYF.